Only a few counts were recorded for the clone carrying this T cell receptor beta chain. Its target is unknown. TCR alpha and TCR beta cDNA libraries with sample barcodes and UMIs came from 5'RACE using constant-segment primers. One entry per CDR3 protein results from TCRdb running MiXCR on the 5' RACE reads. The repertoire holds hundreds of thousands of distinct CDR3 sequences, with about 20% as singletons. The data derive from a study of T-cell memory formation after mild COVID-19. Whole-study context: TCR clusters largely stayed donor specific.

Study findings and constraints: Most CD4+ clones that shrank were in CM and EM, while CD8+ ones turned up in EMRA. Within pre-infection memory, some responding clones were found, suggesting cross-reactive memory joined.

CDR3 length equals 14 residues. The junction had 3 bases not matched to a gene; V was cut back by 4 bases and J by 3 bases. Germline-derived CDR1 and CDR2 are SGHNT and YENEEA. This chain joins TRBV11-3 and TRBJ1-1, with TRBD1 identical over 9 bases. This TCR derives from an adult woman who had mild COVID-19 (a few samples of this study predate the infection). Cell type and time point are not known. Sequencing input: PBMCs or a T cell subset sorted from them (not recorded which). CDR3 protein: CASSSWTGDTEAFF. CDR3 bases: TGTGCCAGCAGCTCGTGGACAGGGGACACTGAAGCTTTCTTT.